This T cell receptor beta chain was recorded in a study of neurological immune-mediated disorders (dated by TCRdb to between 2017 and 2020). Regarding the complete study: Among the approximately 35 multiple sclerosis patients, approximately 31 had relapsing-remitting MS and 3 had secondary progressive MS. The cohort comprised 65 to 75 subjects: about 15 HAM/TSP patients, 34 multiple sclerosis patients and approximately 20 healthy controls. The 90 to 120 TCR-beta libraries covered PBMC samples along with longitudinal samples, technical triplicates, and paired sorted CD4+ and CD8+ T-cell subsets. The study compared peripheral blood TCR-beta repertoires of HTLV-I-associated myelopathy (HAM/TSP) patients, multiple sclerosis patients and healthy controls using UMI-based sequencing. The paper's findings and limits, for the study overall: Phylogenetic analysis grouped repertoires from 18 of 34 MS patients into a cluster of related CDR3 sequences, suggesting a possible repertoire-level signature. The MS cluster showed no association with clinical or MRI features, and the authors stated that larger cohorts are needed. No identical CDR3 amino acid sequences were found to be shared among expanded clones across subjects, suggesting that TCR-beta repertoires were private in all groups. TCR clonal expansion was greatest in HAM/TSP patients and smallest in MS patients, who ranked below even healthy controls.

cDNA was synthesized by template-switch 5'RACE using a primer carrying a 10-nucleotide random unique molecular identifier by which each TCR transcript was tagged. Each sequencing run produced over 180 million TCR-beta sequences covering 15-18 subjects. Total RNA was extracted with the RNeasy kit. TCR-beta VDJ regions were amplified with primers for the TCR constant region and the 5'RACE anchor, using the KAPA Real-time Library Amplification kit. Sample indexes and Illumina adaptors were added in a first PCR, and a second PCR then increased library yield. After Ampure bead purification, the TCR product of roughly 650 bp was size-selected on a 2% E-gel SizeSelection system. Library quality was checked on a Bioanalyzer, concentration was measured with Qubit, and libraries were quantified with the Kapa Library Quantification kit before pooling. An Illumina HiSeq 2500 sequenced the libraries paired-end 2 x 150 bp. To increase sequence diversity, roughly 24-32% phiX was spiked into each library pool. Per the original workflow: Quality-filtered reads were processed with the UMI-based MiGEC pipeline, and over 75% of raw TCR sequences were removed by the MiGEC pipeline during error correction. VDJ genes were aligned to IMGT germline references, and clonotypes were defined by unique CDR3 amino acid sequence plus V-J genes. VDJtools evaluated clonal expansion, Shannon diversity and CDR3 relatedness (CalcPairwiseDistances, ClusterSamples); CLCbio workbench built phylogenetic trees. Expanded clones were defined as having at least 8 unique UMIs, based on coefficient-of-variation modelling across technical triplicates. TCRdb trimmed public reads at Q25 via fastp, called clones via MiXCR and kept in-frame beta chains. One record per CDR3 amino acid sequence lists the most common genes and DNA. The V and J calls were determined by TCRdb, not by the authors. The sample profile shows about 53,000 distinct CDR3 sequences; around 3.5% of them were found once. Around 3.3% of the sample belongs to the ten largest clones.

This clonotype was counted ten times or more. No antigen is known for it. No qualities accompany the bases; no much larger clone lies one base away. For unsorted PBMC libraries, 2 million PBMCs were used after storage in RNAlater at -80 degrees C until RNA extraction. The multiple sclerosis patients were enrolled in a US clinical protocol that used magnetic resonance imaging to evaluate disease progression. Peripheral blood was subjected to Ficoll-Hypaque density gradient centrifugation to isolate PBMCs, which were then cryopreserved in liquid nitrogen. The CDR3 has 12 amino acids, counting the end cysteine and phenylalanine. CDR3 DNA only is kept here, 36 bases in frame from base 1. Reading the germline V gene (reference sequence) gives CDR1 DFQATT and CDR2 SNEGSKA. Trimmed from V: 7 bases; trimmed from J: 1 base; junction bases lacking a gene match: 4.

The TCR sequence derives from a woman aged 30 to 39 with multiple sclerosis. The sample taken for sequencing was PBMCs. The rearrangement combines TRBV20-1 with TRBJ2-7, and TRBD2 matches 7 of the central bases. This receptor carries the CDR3 CSGQLASYEQYF. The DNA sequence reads TGCAGTGGACAACTAGCGTCCTACGAGCAGTACTTC.